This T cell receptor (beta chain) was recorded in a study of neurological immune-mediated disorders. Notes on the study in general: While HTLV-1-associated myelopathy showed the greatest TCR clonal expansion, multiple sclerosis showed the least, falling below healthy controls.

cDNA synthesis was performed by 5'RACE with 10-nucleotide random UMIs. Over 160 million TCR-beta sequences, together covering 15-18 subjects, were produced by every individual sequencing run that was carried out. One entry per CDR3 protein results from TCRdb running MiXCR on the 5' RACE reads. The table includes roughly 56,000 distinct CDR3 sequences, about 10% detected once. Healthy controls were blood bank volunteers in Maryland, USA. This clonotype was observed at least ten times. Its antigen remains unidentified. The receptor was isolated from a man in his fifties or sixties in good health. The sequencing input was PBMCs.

DNA for the CDR3: TGTGCCAGCAGGGTCGGGGGCGGCCGACAAGAGACCCAGTACTTC. It is translated as CASRVGGGRQETQYF. V gene TRBV7-6 combines with J gene TRBJ2-5; D is tentatively TRBD1 or TRBD2 (6 bases each). V dropped 6 bases and J dropped 2 bases, with 16 bases sitting between them. The CDR3 is 15 amino acids. The germline V gene has CDR1 SGHVS and CDR2 FNYEAQ.